This T cell receptor (beta chain) comes out of a study of T cells expressing NK-cell markers. Study details: Underlying the TCR beta repertoires were sorted CD3+CD56+NKG2C+, CD3+CD56+NKG2C- and CD3+CD56-NKG2C+ T cells.

Details on this clonotype: The antigen is undetermined.

TCRdb re-called the 5' RACE reads and gives one entry per CDR3 protein, without DNA. In all, the sample yields 300,000 or so distinct CDR3 sequences. The CDR3 contains 15 residues. Germline CDR1 is SGHTA and CDR2 is FQGNSA. Study-wide points: It remained uncertain whether the expanded NKG2C+ T cell clones were specific for HCMV antigens.

The chain employs TRBV7-2 and TRBJ2-3. The source of this sequence is a woman aged 18 to 69 in good health. Input material: blood T cells: a sorted CD56 or NKG2C T cell subset, CD4+ or CD8+ T cells, or bulk PBMC T cells (not recorded which). CDR3 residues: CASSDRRRSTDTQYF.